This TCR beta chain originates from a study of T cell repertoires in cytomegalovirus infection (dated by TCRdb to 2018 to 2020). Regarding the complete study: Recently identified HLA-C-restricted CMV epitopes, whose presentation resists viral immunomodulation, were targeted by peptide stimulations together with well-studied HLA-B-restricted epitopes. Donor HLA type was relevant to the analysis, because carriage of CMV infection together with the matching HLA type was indicated by public TCR beta signatures.

With respect to this clonotype: Its antigen specificity is not known. Per-base qualities were not stored, and no clone one base away is much larger.

What the work shows at the level of the full study, not this receptor alone: In both this cohort and an independent cohort of 350 to 400 donors, the cumulative frequency of public TCR beta family members distinguished carriers of CMV infection plus the relevant HLA type. The ex vivo response was dominated by HLA-C-restricted CMV-specific TCR beta clonotypes, and the single most frequent clonotype in two of eight donors was supplied by these HLA-C-restricted clonotypes.

The CDR3 measures 15 amino acids from cysteine to phenylalanine. Just CDR3 DNA is preserved here, 45 bases in frame from base 1. Trimming at the junction amounts to 1 base on V and 3 bases on J, and the germline ends lie 13 bases apart. For CDR1 and CDR2, the germline V gene lists SGHTA and FQGNSA. This sample's treatment or condition label indicates: in vitro stimulation with specific CMV peptide epitopes to enrich CMV-specific T cells. Instrument used: Illumina HiSeq 1500. TCRdb reprocessing: public reads trimmed at Q25 with fastp, clones called with MiXCR, in-frame beta chains kept. Duplicate CDR3 protein sequences are folded into a single record with the most common DNA and genes. The sample table holds around 300,000 distinct CDR3 sequences, of which around a quarter were seen once. About an eighth of the sample is taken by the ten largest.

This specimen was cultured PBMCs, taken from culture after CMV antigen stimulation. The clonotype originates from a human donor in good health (CMV status not recorded). Some clones in this sample may be carry-over from other donors' samples. Recombination linked TRBV7-2 to TRBJ2-7, with a tentative D gene TRBD1 over 6 matching bases. The CDR3 sequence is CASSLDSGARYEQYF. Here is the DNA: TGTGCCAGCAGCTTAGATTCAGGGGCCCGCTACGAGCAGTACTTC.